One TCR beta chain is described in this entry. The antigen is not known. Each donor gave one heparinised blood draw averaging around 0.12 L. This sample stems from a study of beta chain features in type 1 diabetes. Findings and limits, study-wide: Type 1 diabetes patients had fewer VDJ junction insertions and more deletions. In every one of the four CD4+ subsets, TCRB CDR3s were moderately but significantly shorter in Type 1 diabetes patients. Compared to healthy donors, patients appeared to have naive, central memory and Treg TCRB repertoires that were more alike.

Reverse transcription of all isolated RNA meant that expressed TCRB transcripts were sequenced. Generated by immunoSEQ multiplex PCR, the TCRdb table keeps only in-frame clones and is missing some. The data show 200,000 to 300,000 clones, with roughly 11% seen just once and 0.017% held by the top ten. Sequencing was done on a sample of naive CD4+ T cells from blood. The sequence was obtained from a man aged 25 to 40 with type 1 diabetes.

The CDR3 spells CASSRGNEQFF. In DNA form, the CDR3 reads TGTGCCAGCAGCCGAGGCAATGAGCAGTTCTTC. The rearrangement links TRBV6-5 to TRBJ2-1; D remains ambiguous. CDR1 is MNHEY, CDR2 SVGAGI, per germline. The CDR3 is 11 amino acids. Trimming removed 6 bases from V and 6 bases from J, with 6 bases in between.